A selection of T cell receptor beta chains follows, all from one sample in a study of cytomegalovirus exposure and HLA in healthy donors. Generated by immunoSEQ multiplex PCR, the TCRdb table keeps only in-frame clones and is missing some. The table shows over 200,000 clones, with 60% to 80% occurring only once. The specimen sequenced was PBMCs. These receptors were obtained from a male donor in good health and CMV-seronegative. CDR3s include the opening cysteine and the closing phenylalanine or tryptophan. D genes are given only for firm matches. The size entry is marked missing in some rows and otherwise reads once, few, many or a size class.

v_call: TRBV9; j_call: TRBJ2-7; clone_size: NA; d_call: NA; cdr3_aa: CASSVGAGRSYEQYF; cdr3_nt: TGTGCCAGCAGCGTAGGGGCGGGCCGCTCCTACGAGCAGTACTTC
v_call: TRBV7-9; j_call: TRBJ1-4; clone_size: NA; d_call: TRBD1; cdr3_aa: CASSSYLGTGSEKLFF; cdr3_nt: TGTGCCAGCAGCTCGTACCTCGGGACAGGGTCTGAAAAACTGTTTTTT
v_call: TRBV5-6; j_call: TRBJ2-1; clone_size: NA; d_call: TRBD1; cdr3_aa: CASSWTGGLSYNEQFF; cdr3_nt: TGTGCCAGCAGCTGGACAGGGGGTCTCTCCTACAATGAGCAGTTCTTC
v_call: TRBV5-6; j_call: TRBJ2-7; clone_size: NA; d_call: TRBD1; cdr3_aa: CASSYLDRDPYEQYF; cdr3_nt: TGTGCCAGCAGTTACTTAGACAGGGACCCCTACGAGCAGTACTTC
v_call: TRBV4-3; j_call: TRBJ2-3; clone_size: few; d_call: NA; cdr3_aa: CASSQDRRGGDTQYF; cdr3_nt: TGCGCCAGCAGCCAAGATCGCAGGGGCGGAGATACGCAGTATTTT
v_call: TRBV7-9; j_call: TRBJ2-7; clone_size: few; d_call: NA; cdr3_aa: CASSQDNSYEQYF; cdr3_nt: TGTGCCAGCAGCCAAGACAACTCCTACGAGCAGTACTTC
v_call: TRBV7-7; j_call: TRBJ2-1; clone_size: NA; d_call: TRBD1; cdr3_aa: CASSADRGLYNEQFF; cdr3_nt: TGTGCTAGCAGCGCGGACAGGGGCCTCTACAATGAGCAGTTCTTC
v_call: TRBV6-6; j_call: TRBJ2-7; clone_size: NA; d_call: NA; cdr3_aa: CASSYGRGISEQYF; cdr3_nt: TGTGCCAGCAGTTACGGCCGGGGGATCTCCGAGCAGTACTTC
v_call: TRBV4-3; j_call: TRBJ1-1; clone_size: NA; d_call: NA; cdr3_aa: CASSRLSNTEAFF; cdr3_nt: TGCGCCAGCAGCCGACTCTCGAACACTGAAGCTTTCTTT
v_call: TRBV6-5; j_call: TRBJ1-2; clone_size: NA; d_call: NA; cdr3_aa: CASSYDLRGYGYTF; cdr3_nt: TGTGCCAGCAGTTACGATTTGAGGGGGTATGGCTACACCTTC
v_call: TRBV27; j_call: TRBJ1-2; clone_size: NA; d_call: TRBD1; cdr3_aa: CASKRDSENYGYTF; cdr3_nt: TGTGCCAGCAAACGGGACAGTGAGAACTATGGCTACACCTTC
v_call: TRBV19; j_call: TRBJ1-5; clone_size: NA; d_call: TRBD1; cdr3_aa: CASSIQGVYHQPQHF; cdr3_nt: TGTGCCAGTAGTATTCAGGGGGTGTACCATCAGCCCCAGCATTTT
v_call: TRBV30; j_call: TRBJ2-3; clone_size: NA; d_call: TRBD2; cdr3_aa: CAWTGRTSGSSDTQYF; cdr3_nt: TGTGCCTGGACCGGAAGGACTAGCGGGAGTTCAGATACGCAGTATTTT
v_call: TRBV6-6; j_call: TRBJ1-5; clone_size: NA; d_call: NA; cdr3_aa: CASSPVVAAQHF; cdr3_nt: TGTGCCAGCAGCCCGGTGGTAGCAGCCCAGCATTTT
v_call: TRBV7-9; j_call: TRBJ1-2; clone_size: once; d_call: NA; cdr3_aa: CASSWAGGDGYTF; cdr3_nt: TGTGCCAGCAGCTGGGCGGGGGGGGATGGCTACACCTTC
v_call: TRBV7-2; j_call: TRBJ1-1; clone_size: NA; d_call: TRBD1; cdr3_aa: CASSLQGESEAFF; cdr3_nt: TGTGCCAGCAGCCTACAGGGGGAGTCTGAAGCTTTCTTT
v_call: TRBV7-9; j_call: TRBJ2-7; clone_size: NA; d_call: NA; cdr3_aa: CASASDSPPYEQYF; cdr3_nt: TGTGCCAGCGCGTCAGACAGTCCCCCCTACGAGCAGTACTTC
v_call: TRBV4-3; j_call: TRBJ2-5; clone_size: NA; d_call: NA; cdr3_aa: CASSLNRELLRVDF; cdr3_nt: TGCGCCAGCAGCCTAAACAGGGAACTCCTACGAGTGGACTTC
v_call: TRBV5-1; j_call: TRBJ1-2; clone_size: NA; d_call: TRBD1; cdr3_aa: CASSSSGTGGPGGYTF; cdr3_nt: TGCGCCAGCAGCTCCTCTGGGACAGGCGGCCCTGGTGGCTACACCTTC
v_call: TRBV28; j_call: TRBJ2-1; clone_size: NA; d_call: TRBD2; cdr3_aa: CASSLSSGSPWDEQFF; cdr3_nt: TGTGCCAGCAGTTTATCCAGCGGGAGTCCTTGGGATGAGCAGTTCTTC
v_call: TRBV11-3; j_call: TRBJ2-7; clone_size: NA; d_call: NA; cdr3_aa: CASSSGNNYEQYF; cdr3_nt: TGTGCCAGCAGCTCCGGGAACAACTACGAGCAGTACTTC
v_call: TRBV5-1; j_call: TRBJ2-1; clone_size: once; d_call: TRBD2; cdr3_aa: CASSPGTSGVVGKQFF; cdr3_nt: TGCGCCAGCAGCCCCGGGACTAGCGGGGTGGTTGGGAAGCAGTTCTTC
v_call: TRBV7-9; j_call: TRBJ1-1; clone_size: NA; d_call: TRBD1; cdr3_aa: CASSLGDRGATEAFF; cdr3_nt: TGTGCCAGCAGCTTAGGGGACAGGGGGGCCACTGAAGCTTTCTTT
v_call: TRBV6-1; j_call: TRBJ1-1; clone_size: NA; d_call: NA; cdr3_aa: CASSITVVNTEAFF; cdr3_nt: TGTGCCAGCAGCATAACAGTAGTGAACACTGAAGCTTTCTTT
v_call: TRBV5-1; j_call: TRBJ2-2; clone_size: NA; d_call: TRBD1; cdr3_aa: CASRGQTNTGELFF; cdr3_nt: TGCGCCAGCAGGGGACAGACGAACACCGGGGAGCTGTTTTTT
v_call: TRBV6-4; j_call: TRBJ1-2; clone_size: NA; d_call: NA; cdr3_aa: CASSRGANYGYTF; cdr3_nt: TGTGCCAGCAGTCGCGGGGCTAACTATGGCTACACCTTC
v_call: TRBV5-6; j_call: TRBJ2-7; clone_size: once; d_call: TRBD2; cdr3_aa: CASSGLAVSHYEQYF; cdr3_nt: TGTGCCAGCAGCGGACTAGCAGTATCCCACTACGAGCAGTACTTC
v_call: TRBV11-2; j_call: TRBJ1-2; clone_size: NA; d_call: TRBD1; cdr3_aa: CASSLNSTGGIGYTF; cdr3_nt: TGTGCCAGCAGCCTCAATTCGACAGGGGGAATTGGCTACACCTTC
v_call: TRBV6-1; j_call: TRBJ1-2; clone_size: NA; d_call: TRBD1; cdr3_aa: CASRVAGGYGYTF; cdr3_nt: TGTGCCAGCAGGGTCGCAGGGGGCTATGGCTACACCTTC
v_call: TRBV27; j_call: TRBJ1-5; clone_size: NA; d_call: TRBD1; cdr3_aa: CASSSTGGWEPQHF; cdr3_nt: TGTGCCAGCAGTTCCACAGGGGGCTGGGAGCCCCAGCATTTT
v_call: TRBV6-5; j_call: TRBJ2-7; clone_size: NA; d_call: NA; cdr3_aa: CASSYSGQGLSYEQYF; cdr3_nt: TGTGCCAGCAGTTACTCGGGACAAGGCCTCTCCTACGAGCAGTACTTC
v_call: TRBV4-2; j_call: TRBJ2-3; clone_size: NA; d_call: TRBD2; cdr3_aa: CASSQEVRGEGQYF; cdr3_nt: TGTGCCAGCAGCCAAGAAGTCCGGGGGGAGGGGCAGTATTTT
v_call: TRBV7-8; j_call: TRBJ2-3; clone_size: NA; d_call: TRBD1; cdr3_aa: CASSSRPDRADTQYF; cdr3_nt: TGTGCCAGCAGCTCTCGCCCGGACAGGGCAGATACGCAGTATTTT
v_call: TRBV11-3; j_call: TRBJ2-3; clone_size: NA; d_call: TRBD1; cdr3_aa: CASSPGQGAADTQYF; cdr3_nt: TGTGCCAGCAGCCCCGGACAGGGGGCCGCAGATACGCAGTATTTT
v_call: TRBV4-1; j_call: TRBJ1-2; clone_size: NA; d_call: NA; cdr3_aa: CASSNPSTANYGYTF; cdr3_nt: TGCGCCAGCAGCAACCCCTCGACAGCTAACTATGGCTACACCTTC
v_call: TRBV18; j_call: TRBJ1-4; clone_size: NA; d_call: NA; cdr3_aa: CASSPLRPSPGLTNEKLFF; cdr3_nt: TGTGCCAGCTCACCACTAAGGCCCTCCCCGGGGTTAACTAATGAAAAACTGTTTTTT
v_call: TRBV10-3; j_call: TRBJ2-7; clone_size: NA; d_call: TRBD1; cdr3_aa: CAISEDRGYEQYF; cdr3_nt: TGTGCCATCAGTGAGGACAGGGGTTACGAGCAGTACTTC
v_call: TRBV5-4; j_call: TRBJ2-2; clone_size: few; d_call: TRBD1; cdr3_aa: CASSLTGVTGELFF; cdr3_nt: TGTGCCAGCAGTTTGACAGGGGTCACCGGGGAGCTGTTTTTT
v_call: TRBV5-5; j_call: TRBJ1-5; clone_size: NA; d_call: NA; cdr3_aa: CASTIMGSSNQPQHF; cdr3_nt: TGTGCCAGCACCATTATGGGCAGTAGCAATCAGCCCCAGCATTTT
v_call: TRBV19; j_call: TRBJ1-4; clone_size: NA; d_call: TRBD1; cdr3_aa: CASSIPTGGVEKLFF; cdr3_nt: TGTGCCAGTAGTATTCCGACAGGGGGAGTTGAAAAACTGTTTTTT
v_call: TRBV6-5; j_call: TRBJ2-1; clone_size: NA; d_call: NA; cdr3_aa: CAIGPTGEQFF; cdr3_nt: TGTGCCATCGGCCCGACCGGGGAGCAGTTCTTC
v_call: TRBV4-1; j_call: TRBJ2-7; clone_size: once; d_call: NA; cdr3_aa: CASSQGQGGRYEQYF; cdr3_nt: TGCGCCAGCAGCCAAGGCCAGGGGGGCCGGTACGAGCAGTACTTC
v_call: TRBV7-8; j_call: TRBJ1-1; clone_size: NA; d_call: NA; cdr3_aa: CASRYRVVTEAFF; cdr3_nt: TGTGCCAGCAGATACAGGGTGGTCACTGAAGCTTTCTTT
v_call: TRBV5-1; j_call: TRBJ1-1; clone_size: NA; d_call: TRBD1; cdr3_aa: CASSLNTPTGRTEAFF; cdr3_nt: TGCGCCAGCAGCTTAAACACCCCGACAGGGAGGACTGAAGCTTTCTTT
v_call: TRBV4-1; j_call: TRBJ2-7; clone_size: NA; d_call: NA; cdr3_aa: CASSQVGGPTYEQYF; cdr3_nt: TGCGCCAGCAGCCAAGTCGGGGGGCCGACCTACGAGCAGTACTTC
v_call: TRBV9; j_call: TRBJ2-5; clone_size: few; d_call: NA; cdr3_aa: CASSPMEQETQYF; cdr3_nt: TGTGCCAGCAGCCCGATGGAGCAAGAGACCCAGTACTTC
v_call: TRBV30; j_call: TRBJ2-7; clone_size: NA; d_call: NA; cdr3_aa: CAWSGHLFSSYEQYF; cdr3_nt: TGTGCCTGGAGTGGACATCTTTTTTCCTCCTACGAGCAGTACTTC
v_call: TRBV2; j_call: TRBJ1-3; clone_size: NA; d_call: NA; cdr3_aa: CASRRSGVGRSGNTIYF; cdr3_nt: TGTGCCAGCAGAAGGTCAGGGGTAGGTCGCAGCGGAAACACCATATATTTT
v_call: TRBV7-6; j_call: TRBJ2-7; clone_size: NA; d_call: NA; cdr3_aa: CASSLRYDEQYF; cdr3_nt: TGTGCCAGCAGCCTGAGGTACGACGAGCAGTACTTC
v_call: TRBV7-8; j_call: TRBJ2-1; clone_size: NA; d_call: NA; cdr3_aa: CASSGRVRGPYNEQFF; cdr3_nt: TGTGCCAGCAGCGGGCGTGTGAGAGGGCCCTACAATGAGCAGTTCTTC
v_call: TRBV10-3; j_call: TRBJ1-5; clone_size: NA; d_call: TRBD1; cdr3_aa: CAISRTGESNQLQHF; cdr3_nt: TGTGCCATCAGCAGAACAGGGGAGAGCAATCAGCTCCAGCATTTT
v_call: TRBV18; j_call: TRBJ1-2; clone_size: NA; d_call: TRBD1; cdr3_aa: CASSWGTGLTNYGYTF; cdr3_nt: TGTGCCAGCTCATGGGGGACAGGCCTGACTAACTATGGCTACACCTTC
v_call: TRBV30; j_call: TRBJ2-7; clone_size: NA; d_call: NA; cdr3_aa: CAWSVLGQRPYEQYF; cdr3_nt: TGTGCCTGGAGTGTACTAGGTCAGAGGCCCTACGAGCAGTACTTC
v_call: TRBV20-1; j_call: TRBJ2-1; clone_size: few; d_call: TRBD2; cdr3_aa: CSASVAGGPLF; cdr3_nt: TGCAGTGCTAGTGTTGCGGGAGGGCCACTCTTC
v_call: TRBV6-4; j_call: TRBJ1-2; clone_size: NA; d_call: TRBD1; cdr3_aa: CASSDSGAGTGDGYTF; cdr3_nt: TGTGCCAGCAGTGACTCGGGGGCCGGGACAGGGGACGGCTACACCTTC
v_call: TRBV28; j_call: TRBJ1-2; clone_size: NA; d_call: TRBD1; cdr3_aa: CASSLQGARGYTF; cdr3_nt: TGTGCCAGCAGTCTCCAGGGGGCCAGGGGCTACACCTTC
v_call: TRBV28; j_call: TRBJ2-5; clone_size: once; d_call: TRBD1; cdr3_aa: CASSLETGDVQETQYF; cdr3_nt: TGTGCCAGCAGTTTGGAAACAGGGGACGTTCAAGAGACCCAGTACTTC
v_call: TRBV4-1; j_call: TRBJ1-5; clone_size: NA; d_call: NA; cdr3_aa: CASSQTRNQPQHF; cdr3_nt: TGCGCCAGCAGCCAAACCAGAAATCAGCCCCAGCATTTT